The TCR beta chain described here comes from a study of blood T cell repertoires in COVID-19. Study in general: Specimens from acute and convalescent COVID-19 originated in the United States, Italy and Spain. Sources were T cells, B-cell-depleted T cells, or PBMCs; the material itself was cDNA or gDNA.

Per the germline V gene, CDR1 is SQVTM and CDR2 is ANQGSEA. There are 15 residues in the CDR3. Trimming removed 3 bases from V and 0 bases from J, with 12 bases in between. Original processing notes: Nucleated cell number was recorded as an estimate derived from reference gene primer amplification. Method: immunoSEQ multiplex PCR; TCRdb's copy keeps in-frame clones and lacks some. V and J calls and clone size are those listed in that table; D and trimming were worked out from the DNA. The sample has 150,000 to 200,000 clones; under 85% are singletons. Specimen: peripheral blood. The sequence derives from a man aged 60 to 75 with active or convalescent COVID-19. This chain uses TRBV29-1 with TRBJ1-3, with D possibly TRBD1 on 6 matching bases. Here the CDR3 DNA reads TGCAGCGTTGAGGGTACAGGGAGCTCTGGAAACACCATATATTTT. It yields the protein CSVEGTGSSGNTIYF.